This paragraph covers one T cell receptor beta chain sequence. The sample is drawn from a study of shared clonotypes between healthy human individuals. This CDR3 contains 16 residues. From germline, CDR1 is LNHDA and CDR2 SQIVND (reference sequence). V lost 1 base and J lost 4; bases outside the gene matches: 8. Method: immunoSEQ multiplex PCR; TCRdb's copy keeps in-frame clones and lacks some. The profile shows about 1.5 million clones, 98% of them singletons. The clonotype comes from a man aged 25-45 years in good health. Input material: naive CD4+ T cells sorted from blood. Noted subset: CD45RA+ positively selected. The V call is TRBV19, the J call TRBJ2-5; 8 positions agree with TRBD2. CDR3 nucleotide sequence: TGTGCCAGTAGTATAGGTGGGACTAGAGCACGAGAGACCCAGTACTTC. This translates into CASSIGGTRARETQYF.